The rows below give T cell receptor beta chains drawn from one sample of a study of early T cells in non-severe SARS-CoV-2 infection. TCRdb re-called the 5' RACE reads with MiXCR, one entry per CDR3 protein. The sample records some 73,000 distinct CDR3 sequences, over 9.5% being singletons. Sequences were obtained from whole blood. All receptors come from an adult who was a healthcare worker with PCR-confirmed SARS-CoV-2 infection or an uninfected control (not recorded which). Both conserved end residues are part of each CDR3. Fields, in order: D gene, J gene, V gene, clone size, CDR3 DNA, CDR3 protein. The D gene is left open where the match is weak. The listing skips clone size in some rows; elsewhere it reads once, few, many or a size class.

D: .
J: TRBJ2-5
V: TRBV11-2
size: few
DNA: TGTGCCAGCAGCTTAAGTGTGGGGCAAGAGACCCAGTACTTC
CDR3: CASSLSVGQETQYF

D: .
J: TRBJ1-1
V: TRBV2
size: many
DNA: TGTGCCAGCAGTCTTATAGGGGAATTGAACACTGAAGCTTTCTTT
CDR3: CASSLIGELNTEAFF

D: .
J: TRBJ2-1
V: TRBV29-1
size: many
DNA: TGCAGCGTTGATAAATACAATGAGCAGTTCTTC
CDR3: CSVDKYNEQFF

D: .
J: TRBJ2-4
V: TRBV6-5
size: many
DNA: TGTGCCAGCAGCCGCAACAGCGTGTTGGACATTCAGTACTTC
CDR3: CASSRNSVLDIQYF

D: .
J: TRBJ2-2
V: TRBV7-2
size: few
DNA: TGTGCCAGCGCCCTCTCAACGAACACCGGGGAGCTGTTTTTT
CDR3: CASALSTNTGELFF

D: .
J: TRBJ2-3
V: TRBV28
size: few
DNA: TGTGCCAGCAGCCCTGGGACAAGTCCCAGGGGTACGCAGTATTTT
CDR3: CASSPGTSPRGTQYF

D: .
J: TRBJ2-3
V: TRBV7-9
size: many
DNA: TGTGCCAGCCAGCCCCCCACCACGCTCACAGATACGCAGTATTTT
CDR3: CASQPPTTLTDTQYF

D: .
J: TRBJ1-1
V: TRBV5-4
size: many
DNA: TGTGCCAGCAGCGCGGTAGTGTCCGTTATGAACACTGAAGCTTTCTTT
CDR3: CASSAVVSVMNTEAFF

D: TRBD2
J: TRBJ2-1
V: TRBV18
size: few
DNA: TGTGCCAGCTCACCACCCGAACTAGCGGGAGGAACTGAGCAGTTCTTC
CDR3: CASSPPELAGGTEQFF

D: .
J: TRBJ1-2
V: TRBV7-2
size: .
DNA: TGTGCCAGCAGCCCTCAGGAGGTCTATGGATACACCTTC
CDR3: CASSPQEVYGYTF

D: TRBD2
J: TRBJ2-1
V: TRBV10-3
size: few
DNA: TGTGCCATCAGTGACGGGACTAGTAATGAGCAGTTCTTC
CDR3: CAISDGTSNEQFF

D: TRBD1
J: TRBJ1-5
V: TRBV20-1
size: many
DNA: TGCAGTGCTAGAGGGGACAGGGGAGGTCAGCCCCAGCATTTT
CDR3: CSARGDRGGQPQHF

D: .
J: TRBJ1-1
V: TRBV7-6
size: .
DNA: TGTGCCAGCAGGTCTAGTCCGGCCTCGAACACTGAAGCTTTCTTT
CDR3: CASRSSPASNTEAFF

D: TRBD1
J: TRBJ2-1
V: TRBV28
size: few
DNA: TGTGCCAGCAGAAGAACAGGGGGCTACAATGAGCAGTTCTTC
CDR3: CASRRTGGYNEQFF

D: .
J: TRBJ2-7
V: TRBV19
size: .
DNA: TGTGCCAGTAGTAGCCCTCGGATAGCCGGTCACGAGCAGTACTTC
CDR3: CASSSPRIAGHEQYF

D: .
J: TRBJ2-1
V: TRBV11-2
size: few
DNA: TGTGCCAGCAGCTCGCAGGGGGGGACAACCTACAATGAGCAGTTCTTC
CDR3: CASSSQGGTTYNEQFF

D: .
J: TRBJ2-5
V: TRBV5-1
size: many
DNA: TGCGCCAGCAGCCCTACTCCACCGACAGCGTCCCAAGAGACCCAGTACTTC
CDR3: CASSPTPPTASQETQYF

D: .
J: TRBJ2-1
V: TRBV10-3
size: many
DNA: TGTGCCATCAGTGATATCGGTGGGTGGGACCGAGCCTACAATGAGCAGTTCTTC
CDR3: CAISDIGGWDRAYNEQFF

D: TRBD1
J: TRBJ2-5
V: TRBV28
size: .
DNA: TGTGCCAGCAGCCTCACAGGGGTGGGAGAGACCCAGTACTTC
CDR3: CASSLTGVGETQYF

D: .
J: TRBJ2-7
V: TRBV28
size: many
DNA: .
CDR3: CASSSSIEQYF

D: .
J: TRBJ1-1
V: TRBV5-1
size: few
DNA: TGCGCCAGCAGCTTTGTTGGATCCGGCACTGAAGCTTTCTTT
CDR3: CASSFVGSGTEAFF

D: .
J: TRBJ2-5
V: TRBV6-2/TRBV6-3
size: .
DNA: TGTGCCCCCCCAGCGGAGCCGCCTCGAGAGACCCAGTACTTC
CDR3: CAPPAEPPRETQYF

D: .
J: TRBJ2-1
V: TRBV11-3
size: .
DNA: TGTGCCAGCAGCGGGGGAGATGAGCAGTTCTTC
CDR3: CASSGGDEQFF

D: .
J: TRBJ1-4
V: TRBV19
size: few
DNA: TGTGCCAGTAGTATTTGGGGGACTAATGAAAAACTGTTTTTT
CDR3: CASSIWGTNEKLFF

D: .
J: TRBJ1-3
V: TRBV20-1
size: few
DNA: TGCAGTGCTAAGGCCAGGACGTCTTCTGGAAACACCATATATTTT
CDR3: CSAKARTSSGNTIYF

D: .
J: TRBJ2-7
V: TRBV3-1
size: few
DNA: TGTGCCAGCAGCCAAGATAGTAGCGGTGCCTACGAGCAGTACTTC
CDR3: CASSQDSSGAYEQYF

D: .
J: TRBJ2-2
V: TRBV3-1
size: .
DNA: TGTGCCAGCAGCCCCTTTTTTACGAACACCGGGGAGCTGTTTTTT
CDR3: CASSPFFTNTGELFF

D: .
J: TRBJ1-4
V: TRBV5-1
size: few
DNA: TGCGCCAGCAGCTTGGACAACGAGAGTGAAAAACTGTTTTTT
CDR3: CASSLDNESEKLFF

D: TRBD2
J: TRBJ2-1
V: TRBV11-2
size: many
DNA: TGTGCCAGCAGCTTTACTAGCGGGAGTTGGAAGAACAATGAGCAGTTCTTC
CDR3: CASSFTSGSWKNNEQFF

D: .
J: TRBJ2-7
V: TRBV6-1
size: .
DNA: TGTGCCAGCAGGGATTACAGTGCGCCTAACGAGCAGTACTTC
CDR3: CASRDYSAPNEQYF

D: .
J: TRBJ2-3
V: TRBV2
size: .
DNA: TGTGCCAGCAGTCGTACAGGGTCAGATACGCAGTATTTT
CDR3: CASSRTGSDTQYF

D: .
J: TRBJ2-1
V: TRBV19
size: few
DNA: TGTGCCAGTAGGGAGAGCTTTGGCGGGACCAATGAGCAGTTCTTC
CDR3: CASRESFGGTNEQFF

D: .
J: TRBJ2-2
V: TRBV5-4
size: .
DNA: TGTGCCAGCAGCTCGGCGGCAGGGGTGGACACCGGGGAGCTGTTTTTT
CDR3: CASSSAAGVDTGELFF